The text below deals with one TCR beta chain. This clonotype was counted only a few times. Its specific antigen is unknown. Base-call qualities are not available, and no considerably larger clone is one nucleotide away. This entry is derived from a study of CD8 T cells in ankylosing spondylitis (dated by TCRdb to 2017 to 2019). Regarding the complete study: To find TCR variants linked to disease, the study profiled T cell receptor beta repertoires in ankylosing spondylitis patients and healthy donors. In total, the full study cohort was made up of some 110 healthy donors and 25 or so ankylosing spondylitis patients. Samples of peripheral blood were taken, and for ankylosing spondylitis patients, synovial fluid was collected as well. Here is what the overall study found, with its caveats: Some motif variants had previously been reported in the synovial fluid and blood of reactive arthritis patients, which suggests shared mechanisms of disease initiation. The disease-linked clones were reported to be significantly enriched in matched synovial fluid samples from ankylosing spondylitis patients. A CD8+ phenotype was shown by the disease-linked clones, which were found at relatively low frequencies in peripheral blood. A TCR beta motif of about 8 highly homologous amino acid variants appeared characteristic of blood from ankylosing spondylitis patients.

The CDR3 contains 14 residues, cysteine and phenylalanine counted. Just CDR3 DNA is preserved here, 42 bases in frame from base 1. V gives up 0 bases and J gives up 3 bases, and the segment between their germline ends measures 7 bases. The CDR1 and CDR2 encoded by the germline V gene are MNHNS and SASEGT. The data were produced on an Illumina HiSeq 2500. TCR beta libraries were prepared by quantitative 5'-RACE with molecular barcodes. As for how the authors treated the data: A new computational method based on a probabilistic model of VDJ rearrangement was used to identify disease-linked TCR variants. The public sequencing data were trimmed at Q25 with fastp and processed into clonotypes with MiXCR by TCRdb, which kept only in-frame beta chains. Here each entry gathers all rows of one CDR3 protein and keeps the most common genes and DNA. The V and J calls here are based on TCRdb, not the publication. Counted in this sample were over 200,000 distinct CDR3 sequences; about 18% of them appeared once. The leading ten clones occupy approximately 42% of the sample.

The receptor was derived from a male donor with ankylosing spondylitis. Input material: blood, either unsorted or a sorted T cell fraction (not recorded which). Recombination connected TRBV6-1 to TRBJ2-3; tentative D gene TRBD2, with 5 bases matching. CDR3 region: CASSEATGTDTQYF. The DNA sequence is TGTGCCAGCAGTGAAGCGACGGGGACAGATACGCAGTATTTT.